The subject of this entry is one T cell receptor beta chain. Its antigen is undetermined. The source of the sample is a study of CD8 T cells in ankylosing spondylitis. Study results and caveats: A TCR beta motif of 7 or 8 highly homologous variants appeared characteristic of ankylosing spondylitis blood. With a CD8+ phenotype, disease-linked clones were relatively rare in peripheral blood.

One entry per CDR3 protein results from TCRdb running MiXCR on the 5' RACE reads. The repertoire holds 190,000 or so distinct CDR3 sequences, with about 13% as singletons. Deletions cut 6 bases from V and 2 bases from J, with 12 bases between. From germline, CDR1 is LGHNT and CDR2 FRNRAP. The CDR3 spans 14 residues. The TCR sequence derives from a male donor with ankylosing spondylitis or in good health (not recorded which). Specimen: blood, either unsorted or a sorted T cell fraction (not recorded which). The chain uses TRBV12-5 and TRBJ2-3, with D perhaps matching TRBD2 (6 bases). CDR3 in DNA: TGTGCTAGTGGGGCCTGGGGGGTCACAGATACGCAGTATTTT. As protein: CASGAWGVTDTQYF. The full variable domain, its missing parts supplied by reference TRBV12-5 and TRBJ2-3, is DARVTQTPRHKVTEMGQEVTMRCQPILGHNTVFWYRQTMMQGLELLAYFRNRAPLDDSGMPKDRFSAEMPDATLATLKIQPSEPRDSAVYFCASGAWGVTDTQYFGPGTRLTVL.